One and the same sample provided the 24 T cell receptor beta chains below, sequenced in a study of cytomegalovirus exposure and HLA in healthy donors (dated by TCRdb to 2015 to 2018). Library creation used the immunoSEQ multiplex PCR assay. The multiplex PCR relied on a mix of 60 forward primers for TCR Vbeta segments and 13 reverse primers for TCR Jbeta segments. TCRdb obtained this table from immuneACCESS and retained in-frame rearrangements with V and J assigned. These tables miss some clones; where compared with another copy, unresolved V genes account for less than half of the shortfall, and the remainder is unexplained. Present in this sample are around 200,000 clones, less than 90% of which were seen just once. Around 1.5% of the sample is in the top ten clones. Input material: PBMCs. Receptors originate from a man in his fifties or sixties in good health and CMV-seronegative.

The rearrangement uses TRBV27 and TRBJ2-7, with D unclear. Trimming left V 2 bases short and J 6 bases short, with 8 bases between. Germline V CDR1 and CDR2: MNHEY, SMNVEV (reference sequence). This CDR3 is 12 amino acids long. CDR3 nucleotide sequence: TGTGCCAGCAGTTTAGAATACGGCGAGCAGTACTTC. This sequence encodes CASSLEYGEQYF.

This rearrangement joins TRBV11-2 to TRBJ2-2; TRBD2 matches at 7 bases. J was trimmed by 1 base and V by 1 base; bases with no gene match: 3. This CDR3 has 16 residues. Per germline, CDR1 SGHAT and CDR2 FQNNGV. The CDR3 nucleotides read TGTGCCAGCAGCTTAGGTGCGGGGGTGAACACCGGGGAGCTGTTTTTT. It specifies CASSLGAGVNTGELFF.

V is TRBV9 and J is TRBJ2-1; 9 bases align to TRBD2. The CDR3 sequence is 16 residues long. Germline assignment: CDR1 SGDLS and CDR2 YYNGEE. J lost 8 bases, V lost 6 bases, and 15 bases had no gene match. The CDR3 DNA reads as TGTGCCAGCACCCGGGGAAGCGGGGGGCCTGTGGATGAGCAGTTCTTC. It translates to CASTRGSGGPVDEQFF.

This rearrangement joins TRBV11-2 to TRBJ2-5; possible D gene TRBD1, 5 bases. Germline V gene lookup returns CDR1 SGHAT and CDR2 FQNNGV. V was clipped by 6 bases and J by 2 bases, with 13 bases between them. The CDR3 covers 14 residues. CDR3 protein: CASRDTTTQETQYF. The CDR3 nucleotides read TGTGCCAGCAGGGACACCACTACACAAGAGACCCAGTACTTC.

V and J are TRBV5-4 and TRBJ2-5; D is perhaps TRBD2 (6 bases). Germline CDR1 is SGHNT and CDR2 is YYREEE (reference sequence). This CDR3 spans 15 amino acids. Trimming shortened V by 6 bases and J by 0 bases, and 15 bases separated the two germline ends. In nucleotides, the CDR3 is TGTGCCAGCACCCTTCGGGCGGGGTACCAAGAGACCCAGTACTTC. Translated: CASTLRAGYQETQYF. The complete variable domain, with remaining parts taken from reference TRBV5-4 and TRBJ2-5, reads ETGVTQSPTHLIKTRGQQVTLRCSSQSGHNTVSWYQQALGQGPQFIFQYYREEENGRGNFPPRFSGLQFPNYSSELNVNALELDDSALYLCASTLRAGYQETQYFGPGTRLLVL.

The sample holds a few counts of this clone. The chain couples TRBV7-6 to TRBJ1-4; 8 positions agree with TRBD1. CDR1 is SGHVS and CDR2 is FNYEAQ in the germline V gene. V was clipped by 4 bases and J by 10 bases; unmatched bases: 11. The CDR3 loop spans 15 amino acids. This chain's CDR3 is CASSSGQGGRVKLFF. The CDR3 DNA follows: TGTGCCAGCAGCTCCGGACAGGGCGGTAGGGTAAAACTGTTTTTT.

This chain uses TRBV30 with TRBJ2-5; TRBD2 might be the D (6 bases). The CDR3 consists of 9 residues. Trimming removed 8 bases from V and 5 bases from J, with 6 bases in between. The germline V gene encodes CDR1 GTSNPN and CDR2 SVGIG (reference sequence). In nucleotides, the CDR3 is TGTGCCGGAGGGGAGACCCAGTACTTC. Protein: CAGGETQYF.

This clone is a singleton in its sample. The V call is TRBV20-1, the J call TRBJ2-7, with a weak D call TRBD2 (6 bases). The V and J ends lost 5 bases and 2 bases respectively, with 7 bases between them. This CDR3 is 11 amino acids long. Germline V CDR1 and CDR2: DFQATT, SNEGSKA (reference sequence). The CDR3: CSAGTPYEQYF. CDR3 DNA: TGCAGTGCTGGGACTCCCTACGAGCAGTACTTC.

The rearrangement links TRBV28 to TRBJ2-5; 8 bases are shared with TRBD1. The V gene end was trimmed by 4 bases and the J gene end by 1 base; junction bases not matched to a gene: 11. Per the germline V gene, CDR1 is MDHEN and CDR2 is SYDVKM. This CDR3 region has 17 residues. As DNA, the CDR3 is TGTGCCAGCAGTTCCTCAGGACAGGGACTTCGCCAAGAGACCCAGTACTTC. Translating gives CASSSSGQGLRQETQYF.

The rearrangement uses TRBV7-2 and TRBJ2-5; 12 bases align to TRBD1. The V gene's germline CDR1 is SGHTA and CDR2 FQGNSA. The CDR3 contains 15 residues. Losses at the gene ends were 3 bases for V and 6 bases for J; bases not matched to a gene: 5. The CDR3 coding sequence is TGTGCCAGCAGCTTCCCGGGACAGGGGGCCAAGACCCAGTACTTC. Residues: CASSFPGQGAKTQYF.

The rearrangement links TRBV4-3 to TRBJ1-3; no clear D gene. Germline CDR1 LGHNA, CDR2 YSLEER. V was trimmed by 0 bases and J by 0 bases, leaving 12 bases between them. This CDR3 comprises 17 residues. The DNA of the CDR3 is TGCGCCAGCAGCCAAGATTTTGGTCCTATCTCTGGAAACACCATATATTTT. This gives the protein CASSQDFGPISGNTIYF.

This chain connects TRBV9 to TRBJ2-2; D is undetermined. CDR3 size: 17 residues. Trimming pared 0 bases from V and 3 bases from J, leaving 15 bases between. Looked up from germline, CDR1 is SGDLS and CDR2 is YYNGEE. The CDR3 is CASSVVPARMYTGELFF. The CDR3 DNA reads TGTGCCAGCAGCGTAGTTCCGGCTAGAATGTACACCGGGGAGCTGTTTTTT. Using reference TRBV9 and TRBJ2-2 for the parts outside the CDR3, the full variable domain is DSGVTQTPKHLITATGQRVTLRCSPRSGDLSVYWYQQSLDQGLQFLIQYYNGEERAKGNILERFSAQQFPDLHSELNLSSLELGDSALYFCASSVVPARMYTGELFFGEGSRLTVL.

The V gene is TRBV11-2, the J gene TRBJ1-2; perhaps TRBD1 as D (5 bases). CDR3 length: 12 residues. Germline V gene sequence: CDR1 SGHAT, CDR2 FQNNGV. V was clipped by 2 bases and J by 8 bases, with 9 bases between them. The CDR3 is CASSLQGTGYTF. CDR3 coding DNA: TGTGCCAGCAGCTTACAGGGTACCGGCTACACCTTC.

The chain has TRBV7-9 and TRBJ2-2, with TRBD2 matching over 7 bases. Germline V CDR1 and CDR2: SEHNR, FQNEAQ (reference sequence). The CDR3 contains 14 residues. The junction had 4 bases not matched to a gene; V was cut back by 8 bases and J by 1 base. The CDR3: CASQAGENTGELFF. The CDR3 DNA reads as TGTGCCAGCCAGGCGGGGGAGAACACCGGGGAGCTGTTTTTT.

This clone appeared a few times. The chain employs TRBV2 and TRBJ2-2; 8 nucleotides align to TRBD1. The ends lost 5 bases at V and 2 bases at J; junction bases unmatched: 4. Germline V gene data show CDR1 as SNHLY and CDR2 as FYNNEI. The CDR3 has 15 amino acids. The CDR3 nucleotides are TGTGCCAGCAGTCCGGGACAGGCCAACACCGGGGAGCTGTTTTTT. Translation gives CASSPGQANTGELFF.

The chain is built from TRBV11-2 and TRBJ2-7; 11 positions match TRBD1. In germline, CDR1 is SGHAT, CDR2 FQNNGV. This CDR3 comprises 17 residues. V lost 4 bases and J lost 0; bases outside the gene matches: 8. The CDR3 bases are TGTGCCAGCAGCTCGGACAGGGGGCTACTAAGCTCCTACGAGCAGTACTTC. This encodes CASSSDRGLLSSYEQYF. The whole variable domain, filled in from reference TRBV11-2 and TRBJ2-7, reads EAGVAQSPRYKIIEKRQSVAFWCNPISGHATLYWYQQILGQGPKLLIQFQNNGVVDDSQLPKDRFSAERLKGVDSTLKIQPAKLEDSAVYLCASSSDRGLLSSYEQYFGPGTRLTVT.

CDR3: CASIPTSGRGELFF. The CDR3 DNA follows: TGTGCCAGCATCCCGACTAGCGGGAGGGGGGAGCTGTTTTTT. The chain recombines TRBV6-6 with TRBJ2-2; 13 nucleotides agree with TRBD2. This CDR3 contains 14 residues. The V gene end was trimmed by 7 bases and the J gene end by 8 bases; junction bases not matched to a gene: 4. Germline V gene data show CDR1 as MNHNY and CDR2 as SVGAGI (reference sequence).

V usage is TRBV19 and J usage is TRBJ2-3; 7 bases align to TRBD1. The germline gives CDR1 LNHDA, CDR2 SQIVND (reference sequence). This CDR3 has 14 amino acids. The V and J ends lost 6 bases and 6 bases, in that order; junction bases with no gene match: 9. The CDR3 loop reads CASRPRGPRDTQYF. DNA for the CDR3: TGTGCCAGTAGACCAAGGGGGCCTAGGGATACGCAGTATTTT.

The V call is TRBV5-1, the J call TRBJ2-1, with D tentatively TRBD2 (5 bases). Trimming cost V 4 bases and J 3 bases, with 5 bases left between them. Germline loops: CDR1 SGHRS, CDR2 YFSETQ. The CDR3 runs 12 residues. CDR3 protein: CASSEGYNEQFF. For the CDR3, the DNA is TGCGCCAGCAGCGAGGGCTACAATGAGCAGTTCTTC.

The chain combines TRBV4-2 with TRBJ1-2, with a possible D match to TRBD1 (5 bases). V dropped 0 bases and J dropped 8 bases, with 13 bases sitting between them. The CDR3 runs 14 residues. The V gene's germline CDR1 is LGHNA and CDR2 YNFKEQ. The CDR3 coding sequence is TGTGCCAGCAGCCAAGAAAGAGACAGTAACGGCTACACCTTC. Translated: CASSQERDSNGYTF.

A word on this clone: Germline and junction disagree at one end, which may indicate a read error. The V gene is TRBV7-9, the J gene TRBJ1-4; tentatively, D is TRBD1 (6 bases). The CDR3 runs to 11 residues. Germline CDR1 SEHNR, CDR2 FQNEAQ (reference sequence). The CDR3 sequence: CSSSSTGGLFF. Written as DNA, the CDR3 is TGTTCCAGCAGCTCGACAGGTGGGCTGTTTTTT.

The chain joins TRBV28 to TRBJ2-5; 7 positions match TRBD1. The CDR3 extends over 15 amino acids. V lost 6 bases, J lost 5 bases, and 12 bases stayed unmatched. The germline gives CDR1 MDHEN, CDR2 SYDVKM. CDR3 bases: TGTGCCAGCAGCGTGAGACAGGGCAAGGTGGAGACCCAGTACTTC. It translates to CASSVRQGKVETQYF. Full variable domain (rest looked up from reference TRBV28 and TRBJ2-5): DVKVTQSSRYLVKRTGEKVFLECVQDMDHENMFWYRQDPGLGLRLIYFSYDVKMKEKGDIPEGYSVSREKKERFSLILESASTNQTSMYLCASSVRQGKVETQYFGPGTRLLVL.

The chain has TRBV2 and TRBJ1-5, with a weak D call TRBD1 (6 bases). The germline CDR1 and CDR2 sequences are SNHLY and FYNNEI. V lost 5 bases and J 2 bases, leaving 13 bases between the germline ends. This CDR3 is 15 amino acids long. CDR3 sequence (DNA): TGTGCCAGCAGTTCACAGGGTTCTGGCAATCAGCCCCAGCATTTT. This encodes CASSSQGSGNQPQHF.

This rearrangement joins TRBV9 to TRBJ1-6, with 7 bases matching TRBD1. Trimming removed 1 base from V and 9 bases from J; junction bases left unmatched: 4. CDR3 length: 14 amino acids. Germline V gene sequence: CDR1 SGDLS, CDR2 YYNGEE. CDR3 loop: CASSVRGQGSPLHF. The CDR3 DNA sequence: TGTGCCAGCAGCGTAAGGGGGCAGGGTTCACCCCTCCACTTT. Combining the CDR3 with reference TRBV9 and TRBJ1-6 gives the whole variable domain DSGVTQTPKHLITATGQRVTLRCSPRSGDLSVYWYQQSLDQGLQFLIQYYNGEERAKGNILERFSAQQFPDLHSELNLSSLELGDSALYFCASSVRGQGSPLHFGNGTRLTVT.